Shown below are 16 T cell receptor beta chains from a single sample sequenced in a study of regulatory T cells in long-lasting Graves disease. Described time point: persistent/refractory GD, antithyroid drugs over 5 years with positive TRAb. Scientists built the TCR library using RNA that was extracted from PBMCs. Arm-PCR of CDR3 regions and iRepertoire HTBI primers were the basis on which TCR beta libraries were built. TCRdb ran MiXCR on the multiplex PCR reads and lists one entry per CDR3 protein. The data contain 700,000 or so distinct CDR3 sequences, around 32% of them singletons. Specimen: peripheral blood mononuclear cells (PBMCs), collected when the disease was refractory, from a patient treated with antithyroid drugs. The receptors shown here come from a female donor with Graves disease.

This clonotype was seen ten or more times. The chain has TRBV2 and TRBJ1-2, with D tentatively TRBD1 (6 bases). Deletions cut 7 bases from V and 7 bases from J, with 19 bases between. This CDR3 spans 14 amino acids. Germline V lookup: CDR1 SNHLY, CDR2 FYNNEI. The CDR3, as DNA: TGTGCCAGCATCTTCCTGGGGGGGGCCAGTGGCTACACCTTC. It is translated as CASIFLGGASGYTF.

This chain links TRBV9 with TRBJ2-2; no clear D gene. CDR3 length equals 15 residues. Germline V gives CDR1 SGDLS, CDR2 YYNGEE. V lost 7 bases and J lost 1, with 14 bases in between. CDR3 nucleotides: TGTGCCAGCGGCACGTTAAAGGGGAACACCGGGGAGCTGTTTTTT. This encodes CASGTLKGNTGELFF.

This sequence joins TRBV25-1 and TRBJ1-1, with 9 nucleotides matching TRBD1. V was clipped by 3 bases and J by 1 base; unmatched bases: 9. The germline CDR1 and CDR2 sequences are MGHDK and SYGVNS. The CDR3 covers 17 residues. The DNA of the CDR3 is TGTGCCAGCAGTGACACACGGACAGGGGCCAAGAACACTGAAGCTTTCTTT. As protein: CASSDTRTGAKNTEAFF.

J is TRBJ1-2 and V is TRBV5-1; the D gene is possibly TRBD1 (5 bases). Germline V gene lookup returns CDR1 SGHRS and CDR2 YFSETQ. This CDR3 contains 13 residues. V dropped 4 bases and J dropped 8 bases, with 15 bases sitting between them. The CDR3 sequence: CASSTGGLIGYTF. The CDR3 bases are TGCGCCAGCAGCACAGGAGGACTAATCGGCTACACCTTC.

The chain has TRBV11-2 and TRBJ2-7; D is unclear. CDR3 length equals 15 residues. Germline CDR1 is SGHAT and CDR2 is FQNNGV. Trimming stripped 3 bases from V and 3 bases from J, with 15 bases between. CDR3 residues: CASSFELMAGYEQYF. The CDR3 DNA sequence: TGTGCCAGCAGCTTCGAACTAATGGCCGGCTACGAGCAGTACTTC.

This clonotype has more than one count but fewer than ten. The chain joins TRBV6-5 to TRBJ1-2; TRBD1 aligns across 9 bases. The CDR3 is made up of 16 amino acids. J lost 4 bases, V lost 1 base, and 7 bases had no gene match. Germline CDR1 and CDR2: MNHEY and SVGAGI. CDR3: CASSYLPGQGLYGYTF. The CDR3 region has the DNA TGTGCCAGCAGTTACTTACCGGGACAGGGTCTCTATGGCTACACCTTC.

The rearrangement uses TRBV6-1 and TRBJ1-2; TRBD1 matches 7 bases. This CDR3 is 16 amino acids long. V shed 3 bases, J shed 4 bases, and the junction held 11 bases outside the gene matches. Per the germline V gene, CDR1 is MNHNS and CDR2 is SASEGT. The CDR3 DNA sequence: TGTGCCAGCAGTGACCCCAAGGGGGCGCGTAGCTATGGCTACACCTTC. This translates into CASSDPKGARSYGYTF.

This clonotype has only a few counts. The rearrangement joins TRBV14 to TRBJ1-4; the D is unclear. The length of the CDR3 is 16 residues. Per the germline V gene, CDR1 is SGHDN and CDR2 is FVKESK. V was shortened by 3 bases and J by 0 bases, with 11 bases between the two germline ends. This CDR3 reads CASSHGVHATNEKLFF. In DNA, the CDR3 is TGTGCCAGCAGCCATGGAGTCCATGCAACTAATGAAAAACTGTTTTTT.

The V call is TRBV3-1, the J call TRBJ1-2; the D gene is possibly TRBD1 (5 bases). V was cut by 4 bases and J by 6 bases, with 15 bases left in between. The germline CDR1 and CDR2 sequences are LGHDT and YNNKEL (reference sequence). The CDR3 contains 14 residues. The CDR3 protein is CASSRVRGRNGYTF. The CDR3 DNA sequence: TGTGCCAGCAGCCGCGTGCGGGGGAGGAATGGCTACACCTTC.

The chain joins TRBV11-2 to TRBJ1-1; 8 bases agree with TRBD1. V trimming: 5 bases; J trimming: 4 bases; junction bases outside the gene matches: 15. Germline CDR1 is SGHAT and CDR2 is FQNNGV. The CDR3 is 17 residues long. CDR3 coding DNA: TGTGCCAGCAGCCCCGGGGGGCGGACAGGGTGGGCCACTGAAGCTTTCTTT. It encodes CASSPGGRTGWATEAFF.

This clonotype was detected ten times or more. The genes are TRBV6-5 and TRBJ1-1, with D unclear. The V and J ends lost 0 bases and 0 bases respectively, with 11 bases between them. Germline V gene lookup returns CDR1 MNHEY and CDR2 SVGAGI. This CDR3 has 16 residues. CDR3 sequence: CASSYSSQPMNTEAFF. The CDR3 nucleotides are TGTGCCAGCAGTTACTCGAGCCAACCTATGAACACTGAAGCTTTCTTT.

A remark on this clonotype: The likely explanation is a read error, given a far larger clone one base away. This chain uses TRBV9 with TRBJ2-7; D is undetermined. V lost 6 bases to trimming and J lost 2 bases, with 3 bases between them. The germline gives CDR1 SGDLS, CDR2 YYNGEE. This CDR3 spans 10 amino acids. The CDR3 bases are TGTGCCAGCATCCCCTACGAGCAGTACTTC. Translated, it gives CASIPYEQYF.

This clonotype was seen many times. This chain joins TRBV11-2 and TRBJ1-5, with a weak D call TRBD1 (6 bases). Germline values: CDR1 SGHAT, CDR2 FQNNGV. CDR3 length: 16 residues. The germline V and J ends were trimmed by 5 bases and 0 bases, with 14 bases remaining between them. CDR3 region: CASSLGAGGSNQPQHF. DNA of the CDR3: TGTGCCAGCAGCCTGGGGGCAGGAGGTAGCAATCAGCCCCAGCATTTT.

This clonotype was found a few times. The V and J genes are TRBV19 and TRBJ1-1; D perhaps matches TRBD1 (6 bases). This CDR3 region has 15 residues. Between the trimmed V and J ends, which lost 0 bases and 1 base, there was a span of 9 bases. Germline CDR1 and CDR2: LNHDA and SQIVND (reference sequence). In nucleotides, the CDR3 is TGTGCCAGTAGTATAGATACAGGGACGAACACTGAAGCTTTCTTT. Protein product: CASSIDTGTNTEAFF.

This clonotype was seen more than once but under ten times. This rearrangement joins TRBV3-1 to TRBJ1-2, with D unclear. With 4 bases removed from V and 6 bases from J, the gap between germline ends came to 15 bases. CDR1 is LGHDT and CDR2 is YNNKEL in the germline V gene (reference sequence). CDR3 length: 14 amino acids. The CDR3 DNA is TGTGCCAGCAGCCGCCCCCCCAACACCGATGGCTACACCTTC. It yields the protein CASSRPPNTDGYTF.

This rearrangement joins TRBV7-6 to TRBJ2-7; weak D call: TRBD2 (5 bases). The CDR3 has 13 amino acids. Between the trimmed V and J ends, which lost 6 bases and 1 base, there was a span of 10 bases. The V gene's germline CDR1 is SGHVS and CDR2 FNYEAQ. CDR3 in amino acids: CASRPADSYEQYF. CDR3 DNA sequence: TGTGCCAGCAGACCAGCGGATTCCTACGAGCAGTACTTC.